The source of this T cell receptor (beta chain) is a study of T-cell reconstitution after alpha-beta-depleted transplantation in children. Study-wide points: Counts and diversity of T cells one year after transplant came mostly from newly produced T cells.

This clonotype showed up many times. The antigen is not known. Unique molecular identifiers were incorporated into the prepared TCRbeta library. TCRdb redid the calling of the PCR reads with MiXCR, one entry per CDR3 protein. The sample has hundreds of thousands of distinct CDR3 sequences; just under 8.5% are singletons. This CDR3 region has 14 residues. Germline-derived CDR1 and CDR2 are MNHEY and SMNVEV (reference sequence). V was shortened by 5 bases and J by 4 bases, with 11 bases between the two germline ends. This sequence was found in a male patient under 18 who had a stem cell transplant for acute lymphoblastic leukemia, so the T cells may come from the graft donor. This chain joins TRBV27 and TRBJ2-2, with D perhaps matching TRBD2 (7 bases). The specimen was PBMCs, mostly from graft donor cells, collected 180 days after TCRalphabeta/CD19-depleted stem cell transplant. The CDR3 DNA is TGTGCCAGCAGTCGGGGGGCTAGCACCGGGGAGCTGTTTTTT. Its translation: CASSRGASTGELFF.